Presented here are 14 T cell receptor beta chains from one specimen sequenced in a study of T cell responses to AZD1222 COVID-19 vaccine (dated by TCRdb to the early 2020s). Receptor amplification or capture employed the immunoSEQ multiplex PCR assay. Here the immuneACCESS table is served through TCRdb, limited to in-frame sequences with V and J called. Missing clones are a known gap in these copies; in checked studies unresolved V genes cover under half, and the rest lacks a known reason. The sample yields about 150,000 clones; around 88% were counted once. Of the sample, around 3.4% falls within the top ten clones. In light of the paper, this sample's time point label describes: baseline before first vaccination. This sample's treatment or condition label indicates: meningococcal conjugate vaccine given as trial control. Sequences were derived from peripheral blood, sampled on day 0 of MenACWY control vaccination. Receptors originate from an adult in good health.

V gene TRBV18 combines with J gene TRBJ1-2; D unresolved. The germline V gene encodes CDR1 KGHSH and CDR2 LQKENI. This CDR3 contains 15 residues. Trimming shortened V by 3 bases and J by 5 bases, and 16 bases separated the two germline ends. The CDR3 region has the DNA TGTGCCAGCTCACCTCCTAACGGACTAAGTTATGGCTACACCTTC. Its translation is CASSPPNGLSYGYTF.

This sequence joins TRBV10-3 and TRBJ1-3; D call uncertain. Trimming left V 3 bases short and J 3 bases short, with 3 bases between. The CDR3 extends over 12 amino acids. CDR1 is ENHRY, CDR2 SYGVKD, per germline. CDR3 bases: TGTGCCATCAGTGAAAGTGGAAACACCATATATTTT. Translated, it gives CAISESGNTIYF.

With regard to this clone: The sample carries other DNA sequences with the same CDR3. The rearrangement uses TRBV2 and TRBJ2-3; 10 bases match TRBD2. Germline loops: CDR1 SNHLY, CDR2 FYNNEI. The CDR3 is 14 amino acids. J gave up 4 bases and V 4 bases, and 2 bases lay outside the gene matches. The CDR3 bases are TGTGCCAGCAGTGCCGGGACTAGCGCAGATACGCAGTATTTT. Translating it yields CASSAGTSADTQYF.

This clone was picked up a small number of times. The chain recombines TRBV20-1 with TRBJ1-5; the D is unclear. The CDR3 is made up of 12 amino acids. Germline V gene sequence: CDR1 DFQATT, CDR2 SNEGSKA (reference sequence). The V end was cut by 3 bases, the J end by 1 base, with 4 bases between. CDR3: CSASPSNQPQHF. The CDR3 nucleotides are TGCAGTGCTAGTCCCAGCAATCAGCCCCAGCATTTT.

This clone was seen just once. The genes are TRBV9 and TRBJ1-2; D uncertain. V lost 7 bases, J lost 8 bases, and 9 bases lay in between. CDR1 is SGDLS, CDR2 YYNGEE, per germline. CDR3 length: 10 residues. The CDR3 is CASYRLGYTF. In DNA form, the CDR3 reads TGTGCCAGCTATCGGTTGGGCTACACCTTC.

The chain is built from TRBV6-5 and TRBJ1-3; D may be TRBD1 (5 bases). Germline V gene sequence: CDR1 MNHEY, CDR2 SVGAGI. The V gene lost 6 bases and the J gene lost 4 bases, with 13 bases spanning the gap. The CDR3 consists of 14 residues. The CDR3 spells CASRRPGPGNTIYF. DNA of the CDR3: TGTGCCAGCAGGCGCCCAGGGCCCGGAAACACCATATATTTT.

The chain employs TRBV7-6 and TRBJ1-5; D remains ambiguous. The CDR3 spans 15 residues. Trimming cost V 5 bases and J 4 bases, with 15 bases left between them. Germline CDR1 is SGHVS and CDR2 is FNYEAQ. The CDR3 here is CASSIGPIGNQPQHF. The DNA of the CDR3 is TGTGCCAGCAGCATCGGCCCAATTGGGAATCAGCCCCAGCATTTT.

The V and J genes are TRBV30 and TRBJ2-1, with TRBD1 identical over 8 bases. After removal of 1 base from V and 6 bases from J, the junction contained 2 bases not matched to a gene. Germline V gene sequence: CDR1 GTSNPN, CDR2 SVGIG (reference sequence). This CDR3 is 13 amino acids long. CDR3 DNA: TGTGCCTGGAGTGGGACAGGGCCCAATGAGCAGTTCTTC. Encoded protein: CAWSGTGPNEQFF.

This sequence joins TRBV7-9 and TRBJ1-3; D ambiguous. Germline-derived CDR1 and CDR2 are SEHNR and FQNEAQ (reference sequence). V lost 8 bases and J lost 2, with 16 bases in between. The CDR3 is made up of 15 amino acids. CDR3 loop: CASSFSVSTGNTIYF. CDR3 DNA sequence: TGTGCCAGCTCATTTAGCGTCTCTACTGGAAACACCATATATTTT.

The V call is TRBV5-1, the J call TRBJ1-5; the match to TRBD1 covers 8 bases. CDR3 length: 14 amino acids. J lost 2 bases, V lost 5 bases, and 3 bases had no gene match. Germline CDR1 is SGHRS and CDR2 is YFSETQ. The CDR3 spells CASRPDRGNQPQHF. CDR3 nucleotide sequence: TGCGCCAGCAGACCGGACAGGGGCAATCAGCCCCAGCATTTT. The full variable domain, completed using reference TRBV5-1 and TRBJ1-5, is KAGVTQTPRYLIKTRGQQVTLSCSPISGHRSVSWYQQTPGQGLQFLFEYFSETQRNKGNFPGRFSGRQFSNSRSEMNVSTLELGDSALYLCASRPDRGNQPQHFGDGTRLSIL.

This chain joins TRBV18 and TRBJ2-1; possibly TRBD1 for D (6 bases). V dropped 5 bases and J dropped 5 bases, with 16 bases sitting between them. There are 15 residues in the CDR3. Germline V gene lookup returns CDR1 KGHSH and CDR2 LQKENI. The CDR3 loop is CASSVTGTRDNEQFF. DNA for the CDR3: TGTGCCAGCTCAGTCACCGGGACAAGAGACAATGAGCAGTTCTTC.

V is TRBV7-9 and J is TRBJ1-2; weak D call: TRBD1 (6 bases). Trimming took 5 bases from V and 1 from J, leaving 11 bases between them. CDR1 and CDR2 (germline): SEHNR, FQNEAQ (reference sequence). The CDR3 has 14 residues. This chain's CDR3 is CASSLGQSNYGYTF. CDR3 DNA: TGTGCCAGCAGCCTAGGACAGAGTAACTATGGCTACACCTTC.

V is TRBV30 and J is TRBJ1-6, with 9 bases that match TRBD1. The junction had 7 bases not matched to a gene; V was cut back by 3 bases and J by 7 bases. CDR3 length: 15 residues. Per germline, CDR1 GTSNPN and CDR2 SVGIG (reference sequence). As DNA, the CDR3 is TGTGCCTGGAGGGCAATAGACAGGGGGAATTCACCCCTCCACTTT. Translated: CAWRAIDRGNSPLHF.

The chain couples TRBV5-6 to TRBJ1-3, with D uncertain. Germline V gives CDR1 SGHDT, CDR2 YYEEEE. V gave up 6 bases and J gave up 0 bases, with 16 bases separating them. This CDR3 has 16 residues. This CDR3 is CASTRRSFLSGNTIYF. The DNA for the CDR3 is TGTGCCAGCACTAGGCGGTCTTTCCTCTCTGGAAACACCATATATTTT.